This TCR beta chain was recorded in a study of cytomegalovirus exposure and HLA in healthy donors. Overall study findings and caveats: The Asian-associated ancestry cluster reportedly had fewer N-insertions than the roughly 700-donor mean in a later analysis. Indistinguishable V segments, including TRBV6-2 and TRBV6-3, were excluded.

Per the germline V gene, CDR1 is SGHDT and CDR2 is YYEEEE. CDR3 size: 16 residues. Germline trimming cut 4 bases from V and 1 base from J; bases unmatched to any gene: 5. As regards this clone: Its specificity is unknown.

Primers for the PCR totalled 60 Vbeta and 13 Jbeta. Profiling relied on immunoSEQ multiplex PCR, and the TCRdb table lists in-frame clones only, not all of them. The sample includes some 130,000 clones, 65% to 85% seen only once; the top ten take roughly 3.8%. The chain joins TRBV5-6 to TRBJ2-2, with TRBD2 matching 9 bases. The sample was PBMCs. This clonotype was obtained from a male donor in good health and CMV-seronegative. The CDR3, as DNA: TGTGCCAGCAGCCGTAGCGGGAGTAAGAACACCGGGGAGCTGTTTTTT. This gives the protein CASSRSGSKNTGELFF.